The T cell receptor (beta chain) under discussion was sequenced for a study of human thymus T cells. Study observations and caveats: Thymic and blood repertoires appeared to show biased V and J gene usage.

A remark on this clone: Its antigen is not known.

The people who donated were healthy Finnish babies having corrective surgery for congenital heart defects. The data were produced by immunoSEQ multiplex PCR, yet TCRdb's version contains in-frame clones alone and is incomplete. This sample carries 35,000 to 45,000 clones, 94% of them seen once, and the ten largest clones take roughly 0.12%. V lost 3 bases and J 3 bases, leaving 6 bases between the germline ends. Germline assignment: CDR1 MNHNS and CDR2 SASEGT. The CDR3 loop spans 13 amino acids. The sequenced sample consisted of blood. This chain connects TRBV6-1 to TRBJ1-5; tentatively, D is TRBD1 (5 bases). The receptor was derived from a boy in the first two years of life with a congenital heart defect but otherwise immunologically healthy. DNA for the CDR3: TGTGCCAGCAGTGACAGGGACAATCAGCCCCAGCATTTT. Its protein product is CASSDRDNQPQHF.